This TCR beta chain was sequenced in a study of vaccination and CD4 T cells after COVID-19. Treatment noted: approximately nine-day PBMC culture with coronavirus spike peptide pools or control peptides (ViraFEST assay). Peptide-pool expansion of antigen-specific T cells preceded TCR sequencing in ViraFEST. On this clonotype itself: Its antigen is unknown. A read error may account for a junction end that differs from germline.

The study sequenced cultured CD4+ T cell DNA using the Oncomine TCR Beta short-read assay. Using its own MiXCR run on the PCR reads, TCRdb lists one record per CDR3 protein. The data hold approximately 11,000 distinct CDR3 sequences, with 29% observed a single time. This receptor was taken from a human donor with COVID-19. Sequencing was carried out using cultured CD4+ T cells from blood.

For the CDR3, the DNA is TGCAATGCTAGAGATCCGGGGAGCTCTGGAAACACCATATATTTT. Amino acids: CNARDPGSSGNTIYF. The rearrangement links TRBV20-1 to TRBJ1-3; D is unclear. CDR3 length: 15 amino acids. Germline loops: CDR1 DFQATT, CDR2 SNEGSKA (reference sequence).